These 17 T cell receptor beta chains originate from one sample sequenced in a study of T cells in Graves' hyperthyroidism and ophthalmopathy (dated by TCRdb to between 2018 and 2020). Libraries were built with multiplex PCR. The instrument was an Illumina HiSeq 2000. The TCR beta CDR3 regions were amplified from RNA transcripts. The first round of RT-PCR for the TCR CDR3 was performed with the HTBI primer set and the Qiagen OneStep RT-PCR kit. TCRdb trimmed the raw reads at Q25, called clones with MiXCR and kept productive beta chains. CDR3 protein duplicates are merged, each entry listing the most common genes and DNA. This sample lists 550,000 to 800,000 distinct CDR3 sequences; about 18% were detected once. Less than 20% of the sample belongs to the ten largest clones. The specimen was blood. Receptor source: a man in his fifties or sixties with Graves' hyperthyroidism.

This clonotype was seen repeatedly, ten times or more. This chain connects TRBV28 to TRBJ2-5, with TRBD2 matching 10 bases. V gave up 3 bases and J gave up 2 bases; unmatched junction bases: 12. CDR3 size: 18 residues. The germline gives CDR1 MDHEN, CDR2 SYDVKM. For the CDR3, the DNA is TGTGCCAGCAGTTTTCCAGCAGTGACTAGCGGGCCACAAGAGACCCAGTACTTC. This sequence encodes CASSFPAVTSGPQETQYF.

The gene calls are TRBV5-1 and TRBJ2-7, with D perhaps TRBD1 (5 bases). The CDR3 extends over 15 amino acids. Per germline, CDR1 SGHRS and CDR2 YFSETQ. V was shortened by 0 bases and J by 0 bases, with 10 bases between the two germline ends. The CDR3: CASSLDGASSYEQYF. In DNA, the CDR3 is TGCGCCAGCAGCTTGGATGGGGCCAGCTCCTACGAGCAGTACTTC.

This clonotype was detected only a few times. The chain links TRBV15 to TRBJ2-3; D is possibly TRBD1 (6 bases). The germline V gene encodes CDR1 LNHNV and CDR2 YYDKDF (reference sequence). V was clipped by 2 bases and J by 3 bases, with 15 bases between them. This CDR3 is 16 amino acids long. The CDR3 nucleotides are TGTGCCACCAGCAGAAATTTAGGGGGACGGACAGATACGCAGTATTTT. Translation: CATSRNLGGRTDTQYF. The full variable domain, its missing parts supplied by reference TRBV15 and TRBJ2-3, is DAMVIQNPRYQVTQFGKPVTLSCSQTLNHNVMYWYQQKSSQAPKLLFHYYDKDFNNEADTPDNFQSRRPNTSFCFLDIRSPGLGDTAMYLCATSRNLGGRTDTQYFGPGTRLTVL.

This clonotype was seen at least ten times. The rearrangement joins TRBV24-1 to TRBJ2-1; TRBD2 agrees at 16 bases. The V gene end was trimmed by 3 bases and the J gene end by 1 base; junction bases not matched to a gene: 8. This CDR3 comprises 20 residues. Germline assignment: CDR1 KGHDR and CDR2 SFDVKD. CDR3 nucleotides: TGTGCCACCAGTGATGCCCCGGGACTAGCGGGAGGGCTTTCCTACAATGAGCAGTTCTTC. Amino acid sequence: CATSDAPGLAGGLSYNEQFF.

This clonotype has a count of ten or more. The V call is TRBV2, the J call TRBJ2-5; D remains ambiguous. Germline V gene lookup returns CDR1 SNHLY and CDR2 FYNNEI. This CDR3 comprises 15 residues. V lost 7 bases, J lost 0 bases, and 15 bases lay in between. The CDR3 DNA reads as TGTGCCAGCAATCAGAACCAACCGTACCAAGAGACCCAGTACTTC. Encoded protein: CASNQNQPYQETQYF.

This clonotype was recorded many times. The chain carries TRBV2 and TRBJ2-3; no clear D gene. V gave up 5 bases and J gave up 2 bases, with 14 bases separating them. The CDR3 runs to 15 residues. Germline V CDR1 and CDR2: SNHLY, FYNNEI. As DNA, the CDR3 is TGTGCCAGCAGTTGGCTCGGCTCGAACACAGATACGCAGTATTTT. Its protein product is CASSWLGSNTDTQYF.

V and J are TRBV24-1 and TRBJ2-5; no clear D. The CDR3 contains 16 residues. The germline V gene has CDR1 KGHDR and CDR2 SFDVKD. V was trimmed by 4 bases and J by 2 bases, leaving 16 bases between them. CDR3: CATSEVDEWGQETQYF. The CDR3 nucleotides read TGTGCCACCAGTGAAGTCGACGAATGGGGTCAAGAGACCCAGTACTTC.

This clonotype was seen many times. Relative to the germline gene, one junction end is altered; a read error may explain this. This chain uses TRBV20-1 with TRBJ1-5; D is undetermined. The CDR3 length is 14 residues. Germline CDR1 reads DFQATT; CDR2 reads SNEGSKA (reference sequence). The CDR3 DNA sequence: TGCAGTGCCAGAGGCAGTACAAGCAATCAGCCCCAGCATTTT. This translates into CSARGSTSNQPQHF.

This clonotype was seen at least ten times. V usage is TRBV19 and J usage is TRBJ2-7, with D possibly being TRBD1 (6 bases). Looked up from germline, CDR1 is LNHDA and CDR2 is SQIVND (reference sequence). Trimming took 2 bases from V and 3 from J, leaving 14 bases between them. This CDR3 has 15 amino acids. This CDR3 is CASSISHRAYYEQYF. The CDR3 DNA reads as TGTGCCAGTAGTATATCCCACAGGGCTTACTACGAGCAGTACTTC.

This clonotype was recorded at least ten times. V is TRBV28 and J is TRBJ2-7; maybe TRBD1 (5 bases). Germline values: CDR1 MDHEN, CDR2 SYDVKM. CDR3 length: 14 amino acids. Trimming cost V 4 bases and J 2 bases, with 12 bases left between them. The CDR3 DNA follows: TGTGCCAGCAGTTCCTACAGGAAAGCCTACGAGCAGTACTTC. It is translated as CASSSYRKAYEQYF.

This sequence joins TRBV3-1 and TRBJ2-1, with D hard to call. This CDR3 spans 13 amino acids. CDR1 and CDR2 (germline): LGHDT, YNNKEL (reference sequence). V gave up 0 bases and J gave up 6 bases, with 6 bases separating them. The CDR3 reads CASSQESSNEQFF. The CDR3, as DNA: TGTGCCAGCAGCCAAGAAAGCTCCAATGAGCAGTTCTTC.

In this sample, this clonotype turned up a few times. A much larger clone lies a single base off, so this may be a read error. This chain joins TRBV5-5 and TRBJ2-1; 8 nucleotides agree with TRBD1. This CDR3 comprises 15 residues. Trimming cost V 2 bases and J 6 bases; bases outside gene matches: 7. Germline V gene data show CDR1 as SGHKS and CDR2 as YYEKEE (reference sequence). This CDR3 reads CASSFGRGHCNEQFF. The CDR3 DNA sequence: TGTGCCAGCAGCTTCGGCAGGGGGCATTGCAATGAGCAGTTCTTC.

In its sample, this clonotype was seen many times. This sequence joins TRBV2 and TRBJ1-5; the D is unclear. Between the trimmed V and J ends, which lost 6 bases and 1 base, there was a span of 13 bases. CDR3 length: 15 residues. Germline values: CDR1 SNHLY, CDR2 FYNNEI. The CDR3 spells CASRAVSRSNQPQHF. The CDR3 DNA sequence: TGTGCCAGCAGGGCGGTGTCCAGGAGCAATCAGCCCCAGCATTTT.

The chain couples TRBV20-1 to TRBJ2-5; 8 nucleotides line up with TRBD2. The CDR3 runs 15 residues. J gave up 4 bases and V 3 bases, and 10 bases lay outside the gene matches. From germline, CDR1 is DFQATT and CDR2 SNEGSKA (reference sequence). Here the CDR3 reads CSASSSGSAAETQYF. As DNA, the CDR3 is TGCAGTGCTAGTTCTAGCGGGTCGGCGGCAGAGACCCAGTACTTC.

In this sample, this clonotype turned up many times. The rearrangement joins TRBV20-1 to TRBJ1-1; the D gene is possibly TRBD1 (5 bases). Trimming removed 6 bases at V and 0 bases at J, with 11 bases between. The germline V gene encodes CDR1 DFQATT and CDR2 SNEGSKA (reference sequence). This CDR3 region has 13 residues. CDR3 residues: CSALTGVNTEAFF. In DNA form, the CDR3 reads TGCAGTGCCCTAACGGGGGTGAACACTGAAGCTTTCTTT.

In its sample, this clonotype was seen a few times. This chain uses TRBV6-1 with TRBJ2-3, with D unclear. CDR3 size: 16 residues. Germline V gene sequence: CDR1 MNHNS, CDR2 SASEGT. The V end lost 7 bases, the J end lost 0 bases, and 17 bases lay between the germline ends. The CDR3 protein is CASTRLLRRSTDTQYF. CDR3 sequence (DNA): TGTGCCAGCACCCGCCTTTTGCGGAGAAGCACAGATACGCAGTATTTT.

The chain's CDR3 is CSGGTSGSMDNEQFF. DNA of the CDR3: TGCAGCGGGGGGACTAGCGGGAGTATGGACAATGAGCAGTTCTTC. The rearrangement joins TRBV29-1 to TRBJ2-1; TRBD2 aligns across 14 bases. Per germline, CDR1 SQVTM and CDR2 ANQGSEA. V lost 7 bases and J lost 5; bases outside the gene matches: 7. The CDR3 is made up of 15 amino acids.